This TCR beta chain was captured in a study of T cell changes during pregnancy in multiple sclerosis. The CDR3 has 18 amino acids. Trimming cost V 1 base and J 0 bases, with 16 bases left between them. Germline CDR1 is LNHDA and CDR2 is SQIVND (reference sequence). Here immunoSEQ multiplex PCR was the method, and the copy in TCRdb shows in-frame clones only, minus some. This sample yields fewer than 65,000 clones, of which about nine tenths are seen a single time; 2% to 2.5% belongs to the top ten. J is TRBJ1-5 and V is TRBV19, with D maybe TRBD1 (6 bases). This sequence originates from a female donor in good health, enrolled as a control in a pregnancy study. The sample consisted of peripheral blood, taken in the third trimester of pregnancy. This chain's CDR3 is CASSIARRQVNSNQPQHF. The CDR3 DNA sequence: TGTGCCAGTAGTATAGCCCGCCGACAGGTTAATAGCAATCAGCCCCAGCATTTT.